The 18 T cell receptor beta chains below all came from one sample that was sequenced in a study of blood T cell repertoires in COVID-19. TCRdb's copy holds only in-frame clones and misses some; the assay was immunoSEQ multiplex PCR. The data hold about 50,000 clones, with around nine tenths observed a single time. Sequenced sample: peripheral blood. The receptors stem from a human donor in a cohort sampled during active COVID-19.

J is TRBJ2-2 and V is TRBV19; 11 nucleotides agree with TRBD1. The CDR3 consists of 17 residues. Germline trimming cut 6 bases from V and 0 bases from J; bases unmatched to any gene: 6. Germline assignment: CDR1 LNHDA and CDR2 SQIVND (reference sequence). The CDR3 DNA sequence: TGTGCCAGTAGAACCCCGGGACAGGGGGCGAACACCGGGGAGCTGTTTTTT. Residues: CASRTPGQGANTGELFF.

This chain links TRBV7-2 with TRBJ1-6; D uncertain. CDR1 is SGHTA and CDR2 is FQGNSA in the germline V gene. V was clipped by 5 bases and J by 0 bases, with 11 bases between them. The CDR3 runs to 16 residues. The CDR3 nucleotides are TGTGCCAGCAGCCTGGACGGGAGCTCCTATAATTCACCCCTCCACTTT. Amino acids: CASSLDGSSYNSPLHF.

CDR3 sequence: CASSYRGSYEQYF. As DNA, the CDR3 is TGTGCCAGCAGTTACCGGGGCTCCTACGAGCAGTACTTC. The chain employs TRBV6-2 or TRBV6-3 and TRBJ2-7; D perhaps matches TRBD2 (5 bases). Germline V gene lookup returns CDR1 MNHEY and CDR2 SVGEGT. The CDR3 has 13 amino acids. Trimming shortened V by 2 bases and J by 0 bases, and 5 bases separated the two germline ends.

V and J are TRBV19 and TRBJ2-3; no reliable D call. The CDR3 totals 14 residues. CDR1 and CDR2 (germline): LNHDA, SQIVND (reference sequence). V lost 0 bases and J 8 bases, leaving 12 bases between the germline ends. The DNA of the CDR3 is TGTGCCAGTAGTATAGATCTCAGCACGGGTACGCAGTATTTT. This gives the protein CASSIDLSTGTQYF.

The J gene is TRBJ1-1, the V gene TRBV30; tentatively, D is TRBD1 (5 bases). Germline V CDR1 and CDR2: GTSNPN, SVGIG (reference sequence). This CDR3 is built from 13 residues. V was shortened by 7 bases and J by 0 bases, with 12 bases between the two germline ends. The CDR3 spells CALTVNMNTEAFF. CDR3 sequence (DNA): TGTGCCTTGACAGTAAACATGAACACTGAAGCTTTCTTT.

A note on this clone: One end of the junction varies from germline; a read error may be responsible. The chain carries TRBV27 and TRBJ2-3, with 7 nucleotides matching TRBD1. From germline, CDR1 is MNHEY and CDR2 SMNVEV (reference sequence). The CDR3 contains 17 residues. CDR3 loop: CASSISSDRVFWDTQYF. In nucleotides, the CDR3 is TGTGCCAGCAGTATATCCTCCGACAGGGTGTTCTGGGATACGCAGTATTTT.

The V gene is TRBV10-2, the J gene TRBJ2-3, with 9 bases lining up with TRBD2. Trimming removed 7 bases from V and 6 bases from J; junction bases left unmatched: 11. CDR1 and CDR2 from the germline V gene are WSHSY and SAAADI. This CDR3 is built from 15 residues. The CDR3 protein is CASMAGLANPDTQYF. The CDR3 nucleotides are TGCGCCAGCATGGCGGGACTAGCAAACCCCGATACGCAGTATTTT.

The V and J genes are TRBV9 and TRBJ2-6, with D possibly matching TRBD1 (5 bases). Germline-derived CDR1 and CDR2 are SGDLS and YYNGEE. The CDR3 has 16 amino acids. The ends were cut back, 0 bases at V and 4 bases at J, with 11 bases in the middle. CDR3 sequence reads: CASSVGAGPGANVLTF. DNA for the CDR3: TGTGCCAGCAGCGTAGGAGCAGGGCCCGGGGCCAACGTCCTGACTTTC.

CDR3 bases: TGTGCCAGCAGCTTAGACATCGGGCGGGGCAGGTCCTACAATGAGCAGTTCTTC. The encoded protein is CASSLDIGRGRSYNEQFF. J is TRBJ2-1 and V is TRBV7-2; tentative D call: TRBD2 (6 bases). Between the trimmed V and J ends, which lost 1 base and 1 base, there was a span of 17 bases. The length of the CDR3 is 18 residues. Germline V CDR1 and CDR2: SGHTA, FQGNSA.

V usage is TRBV30 and J usage is TRBJ1-1, with 7 bases fitting TRBD1. Germline CDR1 reads GTSNPN; CDR2 reads SVGIG (reference sequence). This CDR3 contains 14 residues. V dropped 1 base and J dropped 2; count of bases not matched to a gene: 4. The CDR3 DNA reads as TGTGCCTGGAGTGCCGGGACAGAAAACACTGAAGCTTTCTTT. It encodes CAWSAGTENTEAFF.

This clone came up a few times. The rearrangement links TRBV5-1 to TRBJ1-1; perhaps TRBD1 as D (6 bases). The germline V gene has CDR1 SGHRS and CDR2 YFSETQ. Trimming took off 3 bases at V and 2 bases at J, with 14 bases between the two ends. This CDR3 contains 15 residues. As DNA, the CDR3 is TGCGCCAGCAGCTCCCCAGCAGGGGAAAACACTGAAGCTTTCTTT. It translates to CASSSPAGENTEAFF.

The genes are TRBV30 and TRBJ2-1; D perhaps matches TRBD2 (6 bases). Germline CDR1 reads GTSNPN; CDR2 reads SVGIG (reference sequence). Trimming left V 0 bases short and J 3 bases short, with 24 bases between. There are 19 residues in the CDR3. The DNA for the CDR3 is TGTGCCTGGAGTGTAGTTCCCCCCGGTTGGCGGGGAGGCTACAATGAGCAGTTCTTC. This translates into CAWSVVPPGWRGGYNEQFF.

The genes are TRBV7-8 and TRBJ1-5; unclear D gene. V lost 2 bases to trimming and J lost 4 bases, with 6 bases between them. Germline CDR1 SGHVS, CDR2 FQNEAQ. CDR3 length: 13 amino acids. The CDR3 DNA reads TGTGCCAGCAGCTTAACAGATAATCAGCCCCAGCATTTT. It yields the protein CASSLTDNQPQHF.

The rearrangement uses TRBV7-2 and TRBJ1-5, with TRBD1 identical over 7 bases. The CDR3 covers 17 residues. V shed 5 bases and J 7 bases; nucleotides not matched to a gene: 17. CDR1 is SGHTA, CDR2 FQGNSA, per germline. CDR3 DNA sequence: TGTGCCAGCAGCGCGATCCCAGGGGGAATCATGTCACAGCCCCAGCATTTT. Amino acid sequence: CASSAIPGGIMSQPQHF.

V is TRBV6-4 and J is TRBJ2-7; 9 nucleotides align to TRBD2. Germline CDR1 reads MRHNA; CDR2 reads SNTAGT. The length of the CDR3 is 12 residues. Trimming at V came to 7 bases and at J to 5 bases, leaving 3 bases not matched to a gene. This CDR3 is CASIIAGDEQYV. The CDR3 bases are TGTGCCAGCATAATAGCGGGAGACGAGCAGTACGTC.

V and J are TRBV9 and TRBJ2-1, with D tentatively TRBD2 (6 bases). This CDR3 has 15 amino acids. V gave up 0 bases and J gave up 2 bases, with 9 bases separating them. CDR1 SGDLS and CDR2 YYNGEE come from the germline V gene. CDR3 DNA sequence: TGTGCCAGCAGCGTAGATAGCGGTACCTACAATGAGCAGTTCTTC. The encoded protein is CASSVDSGTYNEQFF.

This clone counts as medium-sized. The rearrangement links TRBV2 to TRBJ1-4; 7 bases are shared with TRBD1. The CDR3 runs to 15 residues. V trimming: 0 bases; J trimming: 6 bases; junction bases outside the gene matches: 4. Per the germline V gene, CDR1 is SNHLY and CDR2 is FYNNEI. The CDR3 reads CASSEARQGDEKLFF. Written as DNA, the CDR3 is TGTGCCAGCAGTGAAGCGCGACAGGGTGATGAAAAACTGTTTTTT.

For the CDR3, the DNA is TGTGCCAGCAGCTTCGGGACTAGCGCCTACAATGAGCAGTTCTTC. It is translated as CASSFGTSAYNEQFF. This chain links TRBV7-3 with TRBJ2-1; 10 nucleotides agree with TRBD2. This CDR3 contains 15 residues. V trimming: 3 bases; J trimming: 2 bases; junction bases outside the gene matches: 1. CDR1 and CDR2 (germline): SGHTA, FQGTGA.